The 28 T cell receptor beta chains in this list originate from one sample, sequenced in a study of CD8 T cells in Susac syndrome. RNA in amounts of about 0.45 to 1 ug was reverse transcribed with random hexamers. Via MiXCR, TCRdb re-called the immunoSEQ multiplex PCR reads, giving one row per CDR3 protein. The repertoire holds about 100,000 distinct CDR3 sequences, with 95% as singletons. Sequenced input: CD8+ T cells from PBMCs. These receptors originate from a human donor with Susac syndrome.

V and J are TRBV9 and TRBJ2-7; TRBD1 might be the D (6 bases). The CDR3 length is 13 residues. V lost 4 bases and J lost 2, with 10 bases in between. Germline CDR1 and CDR2: SGDLS and YYNGEE. The CDR3 loop reads CASSHRDTYEQYF. The CDR3 coding sequence is TGTGCCAGCAGCCACAGGGATACCTACGAGCAGTACTTC.

This clonotype showed up just once. The chain employs TRBV27 and TRBJ2-2, with 11 nucleotides matching TRBD1. Germline CDR1 is MNHEY and CDR2 is SMNVEV (reference sequence). The CDR3 spans 15 residues. V shed 10 bases and J 4 bases; nucleotides not matched to a gene: 8. This chain's CDR3 is CATLSGTGGTGELFF. The CDR3 coding sequence is TGTGCCACCCTGAGTGGGACAGGGGGCACCGGGGAGCTGTTTTTT.

The V gene is TRBV29-1, the J gene TRBJ1-2, with TRBD1 identical over 12 bases. The germline V gene has CDR1 SQVTM and CDR2 ANQGSEA. This CDR3 is built from 13 residues. V dropped 4 bases and J dropped 7; count of bases not matched to a gene: 4. This CDR3 is CSVVGQGAVGYTF. CDR3 nucleotides: TGCAGCGTTGTGGGACAGGGGGCGGTTGGCTACACCTTC.

In DNA form, the CDR3 reads TGTGCCAGCACCTGGGGTCGTGATCAGCCCCAGCATTTT. This sequence encodes CASTWGRDQPQHF. The chain is built from TRBV12-3 or TRBV12-4 and TRBJ1-5; unclear D gene. The CDR3 totals 13 residues. The V gene lost 7 bases and the J gene lost 5 bases, with 12 bases spanning the gap.

The chain carries TRBV29-1 and TRBJ2-5; tentative D call: TRBD2 (6 bases). V lost 1 base and J lost 5, with 11 bases in between. The CDR3 spans 13 residues. In germline, CDR1 is SQVTM, CDR2 ANQGSEA. In DNA, the CDR3 is TGCAGCGTTGAAGGGCGACGGGGGGAGACCCAGTACTTC. As protein: CSVEGRRGETQYF.

The table lists this clonotype with a count of one. The V gene is TRBV6-2 or TRBV6-3, the J gene TRBJ2-3, with D unclear. The CDR3 totals 12 residues. Trimming took 2 bases from V and 5 from J, leaving 5 bases between them. CDR1 is MNHEY and CDR2 is SVGEGT in the germline V gene. CDR3 sequence: CASSYAGDTQYF. The CDR3 DNA reads TGTGCCAGCAGTTACGCCGGAGATACGCAGTATTTT.

The J gene is TRBJ1-2, the V gene TRBV6-6; TRBD1 agrees at 10 bases. Trimming at V came to 0 bases and at J to 6 bases, leaving 4 bases not matched to a gene. CDR3 length: 15 amino acids. In germline, CDR1 is MNHNY, CDR2 SVGAGI (reference sequence). The CDR3 nucleotides read TGTGCCAGCAGTTACTCGACTGGACAGGGGGATGGCTACACCTTC. Translating gives CASSYSTGQGDGYTF.

The J gene is TRBJ2-1, the V gene TRBV4-1, with D possibly TRBD2 on 6 matching bases. The V gene's germline CDR1 is MGHRA and CDR2 YSYEKL. The CDR3 extends over 12 amino acids. V was pared by 1 base and J by 9 bases, with 7 bases between. Here the CDR3 reads CASSQGGGEQFF. CDR3 nucleotides: TGCGCCAGCAGCCAAGGGGGAGGTGAGCAGTTCTTC.

The chain joins TRBV28 to TRBJ1-5; D possibly corresponds to TRBD1 (5 bases). Germline V gene data show CDR1 as MDHEN and CDR2 as SYDVKM. Trimming took off 5 bases at V and 0 bases at J, with 11 bases between the two ends. This CDR3 spans 15 amino acids. The CDR3 coding sequence is TGTGCCAGCAGTCCAGGGCCCCATAGCAATCAGCCCCAGCATTTT. It is translated as CASSPGPHSNQPQHF.

The chain is built from TRBV7-9 and TRBJ2-6; 10 positions match TRBD2. Trimming at V came to 4 bases and at J to 0 bases, leaving 9 bases not matched to a gene. The germline gives CDR1 SEHNR, CDR2 FQNEAQ (reference sequence). This CDR3 has 19 amino acids. DNA of the CDR3: TGTGCCAGCAGCTCGGGTGAAGCGGGGGGGTTCTCTGGGGCCAACGTCCTGACTTTC. It translates to CASSSGEAGGFSGANVLTF.

V gene TRBV6-5 combines with J gene TRBJ2-5, with a tentative D call TRBD2 (6 bases). Trimming cost V 0 bases and J 5 bases, with 13 bases left between them. The CDR3 is 15 residues long. CDR1 is MNHEY, CDR2 SVGAGI, per germline. The CDR3: CASSYSSGRGETQYF. In nucleotides, the CDR3 is TGTGCCAGCAGTTACTCGAGTGGCCGGGGGGAGACCCAGTACTTC.

The V and J genes are TRBV6-1 and TRBJ2-1, with 13 bases aligning to TRBD2. The CDR3 is made up of 16 amino acids. V shed 5 bases and J 8 bases; nucleotides not matched to a gene: 9. Germline assignment: CDR1 MNHNS and CDR2 SASEGT. CDR3 DNA: TGTGCCAGCAGTCGACCACTAGCGGGGGGGCCCCATGAGCAGTTCTTC. The encoded protein is CASSRPLAGGPHEQFF.

The chain links TRBV23-1 to TRBJ2-1; TRBD2 is a possible D gene (5 bases). TRBV23-1 is an open reading frame, and its role is uncertain. This CDR3 has 17 residues. Trimming pared 0 bases from V and 5 bases from J, leaving 17 bases between. The CDR3 reads CASSQSPTRADHNEQFF. The CDR3 DNA reads TGCGCCAGCAGTCAATCCCCTACTAGAGCCGATCACAATGAGCAGTTCTTC.

This clonotype was recorded a few times. V is TRBV19 and J is TRBJ2-7, with 9 nucleotides matching TRBD1. Germline V gene lookup returns CDR1 LNHDA and CDR2 SQIVND (reference sequence). The CDR3 loop spans 14 amino acids. With 6 bases clipped from V and 2 bases from J, the junction kept 5 bases outside the gene matches. CDR3 DNA: TGTGCCAGTAGCACGGGACAGGGAGCCTACGAGCAGTACTTC. The encoded protein is CASSTGQGAYEQYF.

The chain joins TRBV12-3 or TRBV12-4 to TRBJ1-6, with D tentatively TRBD1 (6 bases). With 5 bases removed from V and 7 bases from J, the gap between germline ends came to 12 bases. The CDR3 extends over 14 amino acids. The CDR3 spells CASSPNRENSPLHF. In DNA form, the CDR3 reads TGTGCCAGCAGTCCCAACAGGGAGAATTCACCCCTCCACTTT.

In this sample, this clonotype turned up a few times. The V and J genes are TRBV2 and TRBJ2-3; D perhaps matches TRBD2 (6 bases). V shed 3 bases and J shed 2 bases, with 9 bases lying between them. Germline CDR1 reads SNHLY; CDR2 reads FYNNEI. The CDR3 sequence is 14 residues long. The CDR3, as DNA: TGTGCCAGCAGTGAGGGACTTTCCACAGATACGCAGTATTTT. Translation: CASSEGLSTDTQYF.

The chain carries TRBV5-8 and TRBJ2-5; D remains unclear. Germline V gene lookup returns CDR1 SGHTS and CDR2 YDEGEE. V lost 0 bases to trimming and J lost 5 bases, with 8 bases between them. The CDR3 contains 13 residues. The CDR3 reads CASSLVFGETQYF. CDR3 nucleotides: TGTGCCAGCAGCTTGGTTTTCGGGGAGACCCAGTACTTC.

For the CDR3, the DNA is TGCAGCGTTCGTGGAGGGGGCACAGATACGCAGTATTTT. Protein: CSVRGGGTDTQYF. V usage is TRBV29-1 and J usage is TRBJ2-3, with D maybe TRBD2 (6 bases). Trimming cost V 5 bases and J 1 base, with 10 bases left between them. CDR1 is SQVTM and CDR2 is ANQGSEA in the germline V gene. This CDR3 comprises 13 residues.

J is TRBJ1-1 and V is TRBV2, with D hard to call. Trimming shortened V by 7 bases and J by 1 base, and 28 bases separated the two germline ends. CDR3 length: 19 amino acids. CDR1 and CDR2 from the germline V gene are SNHLY and FYNNEI. The chain's CDR3 is CASIPSRTAIRSRNTEAFF. CDR3 DNA: TGTGCCAGCATACCCTCGAGAACAGCTATAAGAAGCAGGAACACTGAAGCTTTCTTT.

The genes are TRBV21-1 and TRBJ2-1; the DNA was not compared with TRBD1, the D call given in the table. TRBV21-1 is given as a pseudogene. The CDR3 contains 13 residues. CDR3 residues: CASTSRAHNEQFF. The CDR3 DNA is TGTGCCAGCACCTCCAGGGCCCACAATGAGCAGTTCTTC.

This chain links TRBV12-5 with TRBJ2-1; D might be TRBD2 (6 bases). Germline CDR1 and CDR2: LGHNT and FRNRAP. This CDR3 has 13 residues. The V and J ends lost 3 bases and 4 bases respectively, with 7 bases between them. CDR3 sequence: CASGLGGYNEQFF. CDR3 sequence (DNA): TGTGCTAGTGGTTTAGGAGGGTACAATGAGCAGTTCTTC.

This clonotype was seen only once. The J gene is TRBJ1-1, the V gene TRBV28; D gene ambiguous. Between the trimmed V and J ends, which lost 6 bases and 5 bases, there was a span of 16 bases. Germline CDR1 is MDHEN and CDR2 is SYDVKM. This CDR3 is 14 amino acids long. DNA of the CDR3: TGTGCCAGCAGAGGAGGAAGGGTTGGGACTGAAGCTTTCTTT. It yields the protein CASRGGRVGTEAFF.

This clonotype was found once. CDR3 in DNA: TGTGCCAGCAGTTTTATCACAGATACGCAGTATTTT. Its translation is CASSFITDTQYF. This rearrangement joins TRBV12-3 or TRBV12-4 to TRBJ2-3; no firm D call. The CDR3 extends over 12 amino acids. V shed 3 bases and J shed 2 bases, with 3 bases lying between them.

The CDR3 region has the DNA TGCAGCGTCCTGGACAGTTCTGGAAACACCATATATTTT. Translation gives CSVLDSSGNTIYF. The chain links TRBV29-1 to TRBJ1-3, with D maybe TRBD1 (6 bases). Trimming took off 6 bases at V and 1 base at J, with 10 bases between the two ends. Germline V lookup: CDR1 SQVTM, CDR2 ANQGSEA. There are 13 residues in the CDR3.

The chain uses TRBV15 and TRBJ1-2; TRBD1 might be the D (5 bases). The CDR3 loop spans 15 amino acids. Germline V CDR1 and CDR2: LNHNV, YYDKDF (reference sequence). Trimming removed 1 base at V and 2 bases at J, with 11 bases between. The CDR3 nucleotides read TGTGCCACCAGCAGAGGGAGTGGGGGAAACTATGGCTACACCTTC. The encoded protein is CATSRGSGGNYGYTF. The whole variable domain, filled in from reference TRBV15 and TRBJ1-2, reads DAMVIQNPRYQVTQFGKPVTLSCSQTLNHNVMYWYQQKSSQAPKLLFHYYDKDFNNEADTPDNFQSRRPNTSFCFLDIRSPGLGDTAMYLCATSRGSGGNYGYTFGSGTRLTVV.

Only one count was recorded for this clonotype. This chain uses TRBV27 with TRBJ2-3; D not resolved. CDR3 size: 15 residues. With 3 bases removed from V and 1 base from J, the gap between germline ends came to 11 bases. CDR1 MNHEY and CDR2 SMNVEV come from the germline V gene (reference sequence). Here the CDR3 DNA reads TGTGCCAGCAGTTTCGGCGCGCCGGGCACAGATACGCAGTATTTT. This codes for CASSFGAPGTDTQYF.

This sequence joins TRBV7-2 and TRBJ2-7; 10 bases fit TRBD2. Trimming at V came to 5 bases and at J to 5 bases, leaving 6 bases not matched to a gene. The V gene's germline CDR1 is SGHTA and CDR2 FQGNSA. The CDR3 is made up of 14 amino acids. The CDR3 region is CASSVLAGVNEQYF. The CDR3 DNA reads as TGTGCCAGCAGCGTGCTAGCGGGGGTAAACGAGCAGTACTTC.

The CDR3 region has the DNA TGTGCCAGCAAAGCGGGAGGATCCGAGCAGTACTTC. Translated, it gives CASKAGGSEQYF. This chain links TRBV27 with TRBJ2-7, with 9 bases matching TRBD2. J gave up 6 bases and V 7 bases, and 4 bases lay outside the gene matches. Germline CDR1 and CDR2: MNHEY and SMNVEV (reference sequence). The CDR3 loop spans 12 amino acids.